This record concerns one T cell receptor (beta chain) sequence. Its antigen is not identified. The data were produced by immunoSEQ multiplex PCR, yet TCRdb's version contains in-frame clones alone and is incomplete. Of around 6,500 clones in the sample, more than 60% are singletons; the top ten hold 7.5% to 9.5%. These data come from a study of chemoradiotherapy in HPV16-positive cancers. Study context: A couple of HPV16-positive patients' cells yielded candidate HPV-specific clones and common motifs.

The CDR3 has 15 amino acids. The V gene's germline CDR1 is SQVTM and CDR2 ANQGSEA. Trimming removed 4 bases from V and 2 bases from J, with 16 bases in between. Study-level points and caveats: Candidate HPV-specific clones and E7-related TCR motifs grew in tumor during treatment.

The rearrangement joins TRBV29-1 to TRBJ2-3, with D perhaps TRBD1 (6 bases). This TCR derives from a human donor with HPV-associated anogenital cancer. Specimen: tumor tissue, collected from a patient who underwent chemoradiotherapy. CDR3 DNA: TGCAGCGTTGTGGGATTCACAGGGCTCACAGATACGCAGTATTTT. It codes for CSVVGFTGLTDTQYF.